This T cell receptor beta chain was identified during a study of regulatory T cells in long-lasting Graves disease. Researchers made TCR beta libraries by using iRepertoire HTBI primers and running Arm-PCR on CDR3 regions. TCRdb analysed the multiplex PCR reads with MiXCR anew, one entry per CDR3 protein. The profile shows about 430,000 distinct CDR3 sequences, roughly a fifth of them singletons. Whole-study results and caveats: Newly diagnosed disease favored TRBV20-1 and TRBJ2-1 over persistent disease. Comparison showed that persistent patients shared more public clonotypes (about 2,600) than new patients (approximately 870). Accuracy was perhaps lowered by the small sample size. Newly diagnosed patients had higher TCR diversity than persistent Graves' patients did.

The ends were cut back, 3 bases at V and 1 base at J, with 12 bases in the middle. The CDR3 spans 15 residues. CDR1 and CDR2 from the germline V gene are SGHRS and YFSETQ. Remarks on this clonotype: Its antigen is currently unknown.

Indicated time point: persistent/refractory GD, antithyroid drugs over 5 years with positive TRAb. Generation of the TCR library employed RNA extracted from PBMCs. The chain joins TRBV5-1 to TRBJ2-3; perhaps TRBD1 as D (6 bases). This sequence originates from a female donor with Graves disease. The sequenced sample was peripheral blood mononuclear cells (PBMCs), obtained when the disease was refractory, from a patient treated with antithyroid drugs. The CDR3 region has the DNA TGCGCCAGCAGCTCGCTAGGGGGACGCACAGATACGCAGTATTTT. It codes for CASSSLGGRTDTQYF.